The sequence of this TCR beta chain was determined in a study of cytomegalovirus exposure and HLA in healthy donors. Study-wide points: In a later analysis, TCR association rates varied by HLA locus: DRB1 most, HLA-C fewest. When the data were analyzed later, several of the most significant clusters appeared to be linked to common viral pathogens.

V dropped 3 bases and J dropped 0 bases, with 15 bases sitting between them. Germline CDR1 is LNHDA and CDR2 is SQIVND (reference sequence). This CDR3 contains 18 residues. These donors counted as nominally healthy when sampled, but unrecorded immune exposures were likely. PCR primers comprised 60 Vbeta and 13 Jbeta primers. The assay was immunoSEQ multiplex PCR, and TCRdb's table has in-frame clones only and misses some. The sample has about 110,000 clones, 80% to 85% seen once. On this clone: What it recognizes is unknown.

The sample comprised PBMCs. This TCR was recovered from a woman between 55 and 75 years old in good health and CMV-seropositive. The chain combines TRBV19 with TRBJ2-6; D perhaps matches TRBD1 (5 bases). This chain's CDR3 is CASSIVTGTDSGANVLTF. As DNA, the CDR3 is TGTGCCAGTAGTATTGTCACAGGTACGGACTCTGGGGCCAACGTCCTGACTTTC.